Shown below are 8 T cell receptor beta chains from a single sample sequenced in a study of blood T cell repertoires in COVID-19. Libraries were prepared by immunoSEQ multiplex PCR; TCRdb keeps only in-frame clonotypes and omits some of them. The table records under 300,000 clones, about 90% of them present only once. Sequenced sample: PBMCs or T cells enriched from blood (not recorded which). Source of these receptors: a woman between 35 and 50 years old with acute COVID-19.

The chain employs TRBV11-2 and TRBJ1-2; TRBD1 might be the D (6 bases). CDR3 length equals 13 residues. The germline V gene has CDR1 SGHAT and CDR2 FQNNGV. V was trimmed by 3 bases and J by 7 bases, leaving 12 bases between them. CDR3 loop: CASSFDRRGGYTF. For the CDR3, the DNA is TGTGCCAGCAGCTTTGACCGCAGGGGTGGCTACACCTTC. Full variable domain (remainder filled in from reference TRBV11-2 and TRBJ1-2): EAGVAQSPRYKIIEKRQSVAFWCNPISGHATLYWYQQILGQGPKLLIQFQNNGVVDDSQLPKDRFSAERLKGVDSTLKIQPAKLEDSAVYLCASSFDRRGGYTFGSGTRLTVV.

The CDR3 sequence: CASSPTGGVFEKLFF. CDR3 sequence (DNA): TGTGCCAGCAGTCCGACAGGGGGCGTCTTTGAAAAACTGTTTTTT. This chain joins TRBV28 and TRBJ1-4; 10 bases agree with TRBD1. V lost 5 bases and J lost 7; bases outside the gene matches: 7. The germline V gene has CDR1 MDHEN and CDR2 SYDVKM. This CDR3 spans 15 amino acids.

The chain is built from TRBV14 and TRBJ2-3, with 7 bases matching TRBD2. In germline, CDR1 is SGHDN, CDR2 FVKESK. V was pared by 3 bases and J by 3 bases, with 9 bases of the junction left unmatched. The CDR3 spans 16 residues. The CDR3 nucleotides read TGTGCCAGCAGCCAGACTAGCAATTCCCCAACAGATACGCAGTATTTT. Protein sequence: CASSQTSNSPTDTQYF. The variable domain in full, with the rest retrieved from reference TRBV14 and TRBJ2-3, is EAGVTQFPSHSVIEKGQTVTLRCDPISGHDNLYWYRRVMGKEIKFLLHFVKESKQDESGMPNNRFLAERTGGTYSTLKVQPAELEDSGVYFCASSQTSNSPTDTQYFGPGTRLTVL.

The V gene is TRBV5-4, the J gene TRBJ2-4, with D uncertain. V lost 2 bases and J 0 bases, leaving 12 bases between the germline ends. Germline V gene sequence: CDR1 SGHNT, CDR2 YYREEE (reference sequence). The CDR3 sequence is 16 residues long. CDR3 sequence (DNA): TGTGCCAGCAGCTTCCGCATTGGGCTAGCCAAAAACATTCAGTACTTC. It specifies CASSFRIGLAKNIQYF.

The chain recombines TRBV5-6 with TRBJ2-7; 9 bases fit TRBD2. The CDR3 covers 16 residues. CDR1 is SGHDT and CDR2 is YYEEEE in the germline V gene. V lost 4 bases and J lost 6; bases outside the gene matches: 14. The CDR3 nucleotides read TGTGCCAGCAGCCTAACCTTATGGACTAGCGAGATCGAGCAGTACTTC. Its translation: CASSLTLWTSEIEQYF.

The CDR3 reads CARSLQTIQETQYF. The CDR3 nucleotides read TGTGCCAGAAGTCTTCAGACTATTCAAGAGACCCAGTACTTC. This sequence joins TRBV5-3 and TRBJ2-5; a possible D gene is TRBD2 (5 bases). TRBV5-3 is an ORF for which the function is uncertain. The CDR3 spans 14 residues. V gave up 5 bases and J gave up 2 bases, with 13 bases separating them.

This sequence joins TRBV11-3 and TRBJ1-4; D gene unclear. Germline V CDR1 and CDR2: SGHNT, YENEEA. V shed 1 base and J shed 4 bases, with 7 bases lying between them. The CDR3 sequence is 14 residues long. CDR3 coding DNA: TGTGCCAGCAGCTTAGGATTGAGTAATGAAAAACTGTTTTTT. Its protein is CASSLGLSNEKLFF.

The V call is TRBV27, the J call TRBJ2-7, with a weak D call TRBD1 (6 bases). Germline V gene sequence: CDR1 MNHEY, CDR2 SMNVEV (reference sequence). The CDR3 length is 14 residues. Trimming stripped 5 bases from V and 2 bases from J, with 13 bases between. The CDR3 DNA is TGTGCCAGCAGTCCCCGGACAGCCCCCTACGAGCAGTACTTC. Translated, it gives CASSPRTAPYEQYF.